The T cell receptor (beta chain) under discussion was sequenced for a study of CD8 T cells in Susac syndrome. The study's findings and limits: TCR sequencing and HLA analysis covered a relatively small number of individuals.

Both CD4+ and CD8+ T cells were negatively isolated, and TEMRA cells underwent FACS enrichment. Random-hexamer reverse transcription was applied to about 0.5 to 1 ug RNA. The authors amplified TCR beta CDR3 across 54 Vbeta and 13 Jbeta using immunoSEQ multiplex PCR. TCRdb re-called the immunoSEQ multiplex PCR reads with MiXCR, one entry per CDR3 protein. The data show approximately 160,000 distinct CDR3 sequences, more than 95% seen once. For this clonotype: The antigen remains unidentified.

Germline V gene lookup returns CDR1 SQVTM and CDR2 ANQGSEA. V was pared by 3 bases and J by 3 bases, with 4 bases of the junction left unmatched. The CDR3 length is 14 residues. The sequence came from a human donor with Susac syndrome. The sequencing sample was made of CD4+ T cells from PBMCs. The chain links TRBV29-1 to TRBJ2-1, with TRBD2 matching over 8 bases. CDR3: CSVDAAGVYNEQFF. The DNA for the CDR3 is TGCAGCGTTGATGCAGCGGGAGTCTACAATGAGCAGTTCTTC.